A single sample is the source of the 30 T cell receptor beta chains below, sequenced in a study of metastatic and nonmetastatic thyroid tumors. TCRdb recomputed clones from the PCR reads via MiXCR. The repertoire holds tens of thousands of clones, with around a quarter as singletons. Each patient came to thyroid surgery without any prior treatment (of any kind). The specimen sequenced was blood. Every receptor here comes from a female donor with papillary thyroid cancer or a benign thyroid nodule (not recorded which). Some clones in this sample may be carry-over from other donors' samples.

By share, this clone counts as medium-sized. The rearrangement uses TRBV27 and TRBJ2-7; 8 nucleotides match TRBD2. The CDR3 loop spans 13 amino acids. CDR1 is MNHEY, CDR2 SMNVEV, per germline (reference sequence). The J segment lost 7 bases and the V segment lost 7 bases, leaving 9 bases of the junction unmatched. Here the CDR3 reads CASKSSGIREQYF. The CDR3 DNA reads TGTGCCAGCAAGAGTAGCGGGATTCGGGAGCAGTACTTC.

This clone was detected ten times or more. This CDR3 reads CASSVSSRLAGEEQFF. CDR3 coding DNA: TGTGCCAGCAGCGTATCTTCTAGGCTAGCGGGCGAAGAGCAGTTCTTC. The rearrangement uses TRBV9 and TRBJ2-1; 8 bases are a match to TRBD2. The V segment lost 1 base and the J segment 10 bases; nucleotides outside the gene matches: 13. The germline V gene encodes CDR1 SGDLS and CDR2 YYNGEE. The CDR3 has 16 residues.

This clone occurred many times. The chain employs TRBV7-2 and TRBJ2-1, with 11 bases lining up with TRBD1. The junction had 4 bases not matched to a gene; V was cut back by 5 bases and J by 7 bases. There are 14 residues in the CDR3. The V gene's germline CDR1 is SGHTA and CDR2 FQGNSA. The CDR3 sequence is CASSGDRGSNEQFF. In DNA form, the CDR3 reads TGTGCCAGCAGCGGGGACAGGGGGTCGAATGAGCAGTTCTTC. The variable domain in full, completed from reference TRBV7-2 and TRBJ2-1, reads GAGVSQSPSNKVTEKGKDVELRCDPISGHTALYWYRQSLGQGLEFLIYFQGNSAPDKSGLPSDRFSAERTGGSVSTLTIQRTQQEDSAVYLCASSGDRGSNEQFFGPGTRLTVL.

Ten or more counts support this clone. The V and J genes are TRBV6-5 and TRBJ1-1, with 8 bases matching TRBD1. Germline values: CDR1 MNHEY, CDR2 SVGAGI. Trimming removed 2 bases from V and 4 bases from J; junction bases left unmatched: 3. The CDR3 is 14 residues long. The chain's CDR3 is CASSYPTGGTEAFF. In DNA form, the CDR3 reads TGTGCCAGCAGTTACCCCACAGGGGGCACTGAAGCTTTCTTT.

The chain has TRBV20-1 and TRBJ2-7; D is tentatively TRBD1 or TRBD2 (6 bases each). The germline V gene encodes CDR1 DFQATT and CDR2 SNEGSKA (reference sequence). This CDR3 comprises 13 residues. Trimming left V 0 bases short and J 7 bases short, with 13 bases between. DNA for the CDR3: TGCAGTGCTAGAGACCGACAGGCGGGGGAGCAGTACTTC. Translated, it gives CSARDRQAGEQYF.

Many counts were recorded for this clone. The chain recombines TRBV6-6 with TRBJ2-5; possible D gene TRBD1, 5 bases. Looked up from germline, CDR1 is MNHNY and CDR2 is SVGAGI (reference sequence). The CDR3 covers 15 residues. The germline V and J ends were trimmed by 2 bases and 2 bases, with 12 bases remaining between them. DNA of the CDR3: TGTGCCAGCAGTTACGGCGACAGCCTACAAGAGACCCAGTACTTC. It is translated as CASSYGDSLQETQYF.

This clone came up many times. The chain employs TRBV5-6 and TRBJ1-2; D is undetermined. Trimming shortened V by 0 bases and J by 6 bases, and 3 bases separated the two germline ends. The CDR3 contains 11 residues. Germline V CDR1 and CDR2: SGHDT, YYEEEE. The CDR3 loop reads CASSLEDGYTF. The CDR3 bases are TGTGCCAGCAGCTTGGAGGATGGCTACACCTTC.

In its sample, this clone ranks as medium-sized. V usage is TRBV6-2 or TRBV6-3 and J usage is TRBJ2-7; 7 nucleotides line up with TRBD2. This CDR3 spans 15 amino acids. Germline V gives CDR1 MNHEY, CDR2 SVGEGT. V trimming: 0 bases; J trimming: 4 bases; junction bases outside the gene matches: 6. Here the CDR3 reads CASSYSERDLYEQYF. CDR3 sequence (DNA): TGTGCCAGCAGTTACTCGGAGCGGGACCTATACGAGCAGTACTTC.

This clone showed up many times. The J gene is TRBJ2-7, the V gene TRBV20-1; no definite D call. This CDR3 has 13 residues. The germline V and J ends were trimmed by 5 bases and 2 bases, with 13 bases remaining between them. From germline, CDR1 is DFQATT and CDR2 SNEGSKA (reference sequence). The CDR3 loop is CSAPRQGTYEQYF. DNA of the CDR3: TGCAGTGCTCCCCGCCAAGGGACCTACGAGCAGTACTTC.

This clone was recorded many times. This rearrangement joins TRBV3-1 to TRBJ2-7; D is uncertain. This CDR3 contains 14 residues. V was cut by 0 bases and J by 0 bases, with 6 bases left in between. CDR1 LGHDT and CDR2 YNNKEL come from the germline V gene (reference sequence). The DNA of the CDR3 is TGTGCCAGCAGCCAAGACCTGAGCTCCTACGAGCAGTACTTC. This codes for CASSQDLSSYEQYF.

The chain carries TRBV20-1 and TRBJ2-5; D is possibly TRBD2 (5 bases). The V end lost 8 bases, the J end lost 5 bases, and 15 bases lay between the germline ends. The CDR3 runs to 12 residues. From germline, CDR1 is DFQATT and CDR2 SNEGSKA (reference sequence). The CDR3 region has the DNA TGCAGTTGGTCCGAGACGGGGGAGACCCAGTACTTC. Its translation is CSWSETGETQYF.

This clone has ten or more counts. The chain links TRBV6-1 to TRBJ2-3; 11 bases line up with TRBD2. The ends lost 6 bases at V and 3 bases at J; junction bases unmatched: 2. The CDR3 has 14 amino acids. CDR1 is MNHNS and CDR2 is SASEGT in the germline V gene. Here the CDR3 DNA reads TGTGCCAGCAGGGGACTAGCGGAAACAGATACGCAGTATTTT. This encodes CASRGLAETDTQYF.

This clone was counted ten times or more. The chain uses TRBV6-2 or TRBV6-3 and TRBJ2-1, with D perhaps TRBD2 (5 bases). CDR1 and CDR2 from the germline V gene are MNHEY and SVGEGT. The CDR3 runs to 16 residues. The ends were cut back, 0 bases at V and 3 bases at J, with 12 bases in the middle. In DNA form, the CDR3 reads TGTGCCAGCAGTTACTCGATGGGAGACCTCTACAATGAGCAGTTCTTC. Translation: CASSYSMGDLYNEQFF.

This clone was counted a single time. A junction end diverges from the germline sequence, so it may reflect a read error. The chain couples TRBV9 to TRBJ2-5; no clear D. Germline CDR1 SGDLS, CDR2 YYNGEE. CDR3 size: 13 residues. For the CDR3, the DNA is TGTGCCAGCAGGGATTCTAACCTGGAGACACAGTACTTC. It yields the protein CASRDSNLETQYF. Looking up the rest from reference TRBV9 and TRBJ2-5 gives the full variable domain: DSGVTQTPKHLITATGQRVTLRCSPRSGDLSVYWYQQSLDQGLQFLIQYYNGEERAKGNILERFSAQQFPDLHSELNLSSLELGDSALYFCASRDSNLETQYFGPGTRLLVL.

The V call is TRBV20-1, the J call TRBJ2-7, with 9 bases fitting TRBD1. Losses at the gene ends were 3 bases for V and 10 bases for J; bases not matched to a gene: 10. Per germline, CDR1 DFQATT and CDR2 SNEGSKA (reference sequence). The CDR3 runs 13 residues. CDR3 residues: CSASEGQGSDQYF. DNA for the CDR3: TGCAGTGCTAGTGAGGGACAGGGTTCCGATCAGTACTTC.

For this clone: No conserved phenylalanine or tryptophan ends this CDR3, so it is likely a read error. For the CDR3, the DNA is TGCAGTGCGAGAGGGCACGTGGCCGACGAGCAGTACATC. Its protein is CSARGHVADEQYI. The genes are TRBV20-1 and TRBJ2-7; D is perhaps TRBD2 (5 bases). CDR3 size: 13 residues. Germline loops: CDR1 DFQATT, CDR2 SNEGSKA (reference sequence).

Concerning this clone itself: Given the absence of the conserved phenylalanine or tryptophan at the CDR3 end, a read error is likely. The V gene is TRBV5-4, the J gene TRBJ2-2, with unresolved D. The CDR3 has 17 amino acids. Looked up from germline, CDR1 is SGHNT and CDR2 is YYREEE (reference sequence). CDR3 protein: CAISLDGRRIIAGELFS. The CDR3 DNA follows: TGTGCCATCAGCTTGGACGGCCGCAGGATTATCGCCGGGGAGCTGTTTTCT.

This clone showed up many times. As DNA, the CDR3 is TGTGCCTGGAGTGTGAGGGACGAGCAGTTCTTC. Translation: CAWSVRDEQFF. The chain is built from TRBV30 and TRBJ2-1; D is tentatively TRBD1 or TRBD2 (5 bases each). V was shortened by 0 bases and J by 10 bases, with 7 bases between the two germline ends. In germline, CDR1 is GTSNPN, CDR2 SVGIG (reference sequence). The CDR3 has 11 residues. The full variable domain, rest sourced from reference TRBV30 and TRBJ2-1, is SQTIHQWPATLVQPVGSPLSLECTVEGTSNPNLYWYRQAAGRGLQLLFYSVGIGQISSEVPQNLSASRPQDRQFILSSKKLLLSDSGFYLCAWSVRDEQFFGPGTRLTVL.

The sample holds a few counts of this clone. Other DNA sequences in the sample encode the same CDR3. The rearrangement joins TRBV12-3 or TRBV12-4 to TRBJ2-7; no clear D. This CDR3 has 12 residues. Trimming removed 5 bases at V and 2 bases at J, with 7 bases between. The CDR3 protein is CASSPGAYEQYV. Here the CDR3 DNA reads TGTGCCAGCAGTCCGGGTGCCTACGAGCAGTACGTC.

Ten or more counts support this clone. V and J are TRBV6-4 and TRBJ1-1, with 12 positions matching TRBD1. This CDR3 region has 15 residues. V gave up 4 bases and J gave up 3 bases; unmatched junction bases: 3. Germline V CDR1 and CDR2: MRHNA, SNTAGT. CDR3 amino acids: CASSGDRGRDTEAFF. In nucleotides, the CDR3 is TGTGCCAGCAGTGGGGACAGGGGGCGAGACACTGAAGCTTTCTTT.

A remark on this clone: Its ends do not fully match the called genes, so a read error is possible. The V call is TRBV30, the J call TRBJ2-2; TRBD2 might be the D (5 bases). The length of the CDR3 is 13 residues. Germline values: CDR1 GTSNPN, CDR2 SVGIG (reference sequence). For the CDR3, the DNA is TGTGCCTGCAGTGGAAGTCTCACCGGGGAGCTGGTTTTT. It translates to CACSGSLTGELVF.

In this sample, this clone turned up many times. The V and J genes are TRBV4-2 and TRBJ2-1; 10 bases map to TRBD2. Germline values: CDR1 LGHNA, CDR2 YNFKEQ. The CDR3 is 17 residues long. J lost 4 bases, V lost 5 bases, and 11 bases had no gene match. The CDR3 loop is CASSSEPGLANYNEQFF. CDR3 nucleotide sequence: TGTGCCAGCAGCTCAGAACCGGGACTAGCGAATTACAATGAGCAGTTCTTC.

This clone came up many times. The rearrangement uses TRBV20-1 and TRBJ1-5; 10 bases map to TRBD1. Germline CDR1 reads DFQATT; CDR2 reads SNEGSKA (reference sequence). Losses at the gene ends were 4 bases for V and 5 bases for J; bases not matched to a gene: 2. This CDR3 has 13 amino acids. CDR3 sequence reads: CSAMGTGDQPQHF. The CDR3 nucleotides read TGCAGTGCTATGGGGACAGGGGATCAGCCCCAGCATTTT.

This clone appeared many times. The rearrangement uses TRBV20-1 and TRBJ1-5; 8 bases match TRBD1. Looked up from germline, CDR1 is DFQATT and CDR2 is SNEGSKA (reference sequence). The ends lost 5 bases at V and 2 bases at J; junction bases unmatched: 2. This CDR3 region has 13 residues. The CDR3 nucleotides read TGCAGTGCTGAGGGACAGGGCAATCAGCCCCAGCATTTT. It specifies CSAEGQGNQPQHF.

The chain uses TRBV6-1 and TRBJ2-3; D not certain. V was shortened by 11 bases and J by 6 bases, with 24 bases between the two germline ends. CDR1 and CDR2 from the germline V gene are MNHNS and SASEGT. The CDR3 has 15 amino acids. CDR3 protein: CASRNFQTSYDTQYF. The CDR3, as DNA: TGTGCCTCTCGCAATTTTCAGACATCGTACGATACGCAGTATTTT.

The table lists this clone with many counts. The chain couples TRBV5-8 to TRBJ2-3, with D hard to call. This CDR3 contains 14 residues. CDR1 and CDR2 (germline): SGHTS, YDEGEE. The V end was cut by 4 bases, the J end by 5 bases, with 14 bases between. The CDR3 coding sequence is TGTGCCAGCAGCCCGAGGATCGGAATAGATACGCAGTATTTT. Translation: CASSPRIGIDTQYF.

This clone was seen repeatedly, ten times or more. J is TRBJ1-1 and V is TRBV25-1; no firm D call. The germline V gene has CDR1 MGHDK and CDR2 SYGVNS. The CDR3 contains 13 residues. Trimming took 3 bases from V and 7 from J, leaving 12 bases between them. CDR3 protein: CASSEEGILEAFF. Here the CDR3 DNA reads TGTGCCAGCAGTGAGGAAGGCATCCTTGAAGCTTTCTTT.

In regard to this clone: One end of the junction fails to match germline, which may point to a read error. The rearrangement joins TRBV6-1 to TRBJ1-1; 8 bases agree with TRBD1. The germline V gene has CDR1 MNHNS and CDR2 SASEGT. This CDR3 has 14 amino acids. As DNA, the CDR3 is TGTGCCAGCAGACAGGGGGAGGGGGGCACTGAAGCTTCCTTT. Translating gives CASRQGEGGTEASF.

This clone was seen a few times. This may be a read error: a much more frequent sequence differs by one nucleotide. Other DNA variants within this sample encode the same CDR3. V usage is TRBV7-9 and J usage is TRBJ2-4, with 10 bases fitting TRBD1. V gave up 1 base and J gave up 10 bases; unmatched junction bases: 4. The CDR3 has 14 residues. CDR1 and CDR2 from the germline V gene are SEHNR and FQNEAQ (reference sequence). CDR3 in amino acids: CASSLGGTGVIQYF. Written as DNA, the CDR3 is TGTGCCAGCAGCTTAGGTGGGACAGGGGTAATTCAGTACTTC.

By proportion, this clone is medium-sized. The CDR3 nucleotides are TGCGCCAGCCGACAGGGGGGCTACGAGCAGTACTTC. This sequence encodes CASRQGGYEQYF. The chain joins TRBV5-1 to TRBJ2-7, with 9 bases identical to TRBD1. The V and J ends lost 7 bases and 3 bases, in that order; junction bases with no gene match: 2. From germline, CDR1 is SGHRS and CDR2 YFSETQ. The CDR3 totals 12 residues.